Listed here are 7 T cell receptor beta chains from one sample, sequenced in a study of CD8 T cells in ankylosing spondylitis. Each CDR3 protein gets one entry after TCRdb re-called the 5' RACE reads with MiXCR. The sample lists about 360,000 distinct CDR3 sequences, under 15% occurring once. Sequencing input: blood, either unsorted or a sorted T cell fraction (not recorded which). The origin of the receptors is a male donor with ankylosing spondylitis or in good health (not recorded which).

This clonotype was detected only a few times. The genes are TRBV2 and TRBJ2-3, with 8 bases matching TRBD1. Germline trimming cut 5 bases from V and 4 bases from J; bases unmatched to any gene: 5. The CDR3 has 14 residues. Germline CDR1 and CDR2: SNHLY and FYNNEI. DNA for the CDR3: TGTGCCAGCAGTTTCCAGGGGGCATCAGATACGCAGTATTTT. This sequence encodes CASSFQGASDTQYF.

The chain employs TRBV5-1 and TRBJ1-1; the D is unclear. The CDR3 is made up of 15 amino acids. The ends were cut back, 4 bases at V and 6 bases at J, with 19 bases in the middle. Per the germline V gene, CDR1 is SGHRS and CDR2 is YFSETQ. The CDR3: CASSESLPGLAEAFF. The CDR3 DNA reads as TGCGCCAGCAGCGAGTCCTTACCGGGTTTGGCTGAAGCTTTCTTT. Using reference TRBV5-1 and TRBJ1-1 for the parts outside the CDR3, the full variable domain is KAGVTQTPRYLIKTRGQQVTLSCSPISGHRSVSWYQQTPGQGLQFLFEYFSETQRNKGNFPGRFSGRQFSNSRSEMNVSTLELGDSALYLCASSESLPGLAEAFFGQGTRLTVV.

The chain uses TRBV12-3 or TRBV12-4 and TRBJ2-7, with TRBD2 matching over 9 bases. Trimming took 3 bases from V and 0 from J; bases not matched to a gene: 3. CDR3 length: 15 amino acids. Here the CDR3 reads CASSFGGRASYEQYF. The CDR3 DNA sequence: TGTGCCAGCAGTTTTGGCGGGAGGGCCTCCTACGAGCAGTACTTC.

This clonotype was picked up a small number of times. The chain is built from TRBV7-9 and TRBJ2-1; the match to TRBD2 covers 7 bases. In germline, CDR1 is SEHNR, CDR2 FQNEAQ (reference sequence). The CDR3 sequence is 15 residues long. With 4 bases clipped from V and 3 bases from J, the junction kept 6 bases outside the gene matches. CDR3 in DNA: TGTGCCAGCAGCTCCGCTAGCGGACACTACAATGAGCAGTTCTTC. Protein: CASSSASGHYNEQFF.

This clonotype has just a few counts. The rearrangement uses TRBV5-1 and TRBJ2-2; 7 bases agree with TRBD2. Germline trimming cut 3 bases from V and 0 bases from J; bases unmatched to any gene: 5. The CDR3 has 16 residues. In germline, CDR1 is SGHRS, CDR2 YFSETQ. The CDR3, as DNA: TGCGCCAGCAGCTCCGGGAGGACCTCGAACACCGGGGAGCTGTTTTTT. It specifies CASSSGRTSNTGELFF.

The chain has TRBV12-3 or TRBV12-4 and TRBJ2-1, with 11 nucleotides matching TRBD1. Trimming removed 6 bases from V and 12 bases from J; junction bases left unmatched: 13. CDR3 length: 15 amino acids. The CDR3 spells CASRIMGQGGSGQFF. The CDR3 DNA reads TGTGCCAGCAGAATAATGGGACAGGGGGGTAGTGGGCAGTTCTTC.

Only a few counts were recorded for this clonotype. CDR3 sequence reads: CASSLGELAGDTGELFF. DNA of the CDR3: TGTGCCAGCAGTTTAGGGGAACTAGCGGGAGACACCGGGGAGCTGTTTTTT. The rearrangement joins TRBV27 to TRBJ2-2, with 11 nucleotides matching TRBD2. The CDR3 runs to 17 residues. V shed 2 bases and J 3 bases; nucleotides not matched to a gene: 5. Per germline, CDR1 MNHEY and CDR2 SMNVEV (reference sequence).